The clone carrying this T cell receptor (beta chain) appeared a few times. Its antigen is undetermined. Other DNA sequences in the sample encode the same CDR3. The CDR3 runs to 11 residues. CDR1 is SQVTM, CDR2 ANQGSEA, per germline. The V gene lost 6 bases and the J gene lost 2 bases, with 8 bases spanning the gap. These data belong to a study of beta chain features in type 1 diabetes. Expressed TCRB transcripts were sequenced because the entire RNA isolate underwent reverse transcription. Profiled with immunoSEQ multiplex PCR; TCRdb holds only in-frame clones, not every one. The table lists a few hundred thousand clones, roughly 17% of them singletons. Study-level findings and limits: Within patients, naive, central memory and Treg TCRB repertoires seemed more similar than within healthy donors. Insertions were fewer and deletions more numerous at VDJ junctions in type 1 diabetes patients. Across all four CD4+ subsets, people with type 1 diabetes showed modestly shorter TCRB CDR3s.

This chain links TRBV29-1 with TRBJ2-7; D is undetermined. The sequence came from a man aged 30 to 45 with type 1 diabetes. The sequenced sample was naive CD4+ T cells from blood. The DNA for the CDR3 is TGCAGCGTACGTAGGACCTACGAGCAGTACTTC. Protein sequence: CSVRRTYEQYF.